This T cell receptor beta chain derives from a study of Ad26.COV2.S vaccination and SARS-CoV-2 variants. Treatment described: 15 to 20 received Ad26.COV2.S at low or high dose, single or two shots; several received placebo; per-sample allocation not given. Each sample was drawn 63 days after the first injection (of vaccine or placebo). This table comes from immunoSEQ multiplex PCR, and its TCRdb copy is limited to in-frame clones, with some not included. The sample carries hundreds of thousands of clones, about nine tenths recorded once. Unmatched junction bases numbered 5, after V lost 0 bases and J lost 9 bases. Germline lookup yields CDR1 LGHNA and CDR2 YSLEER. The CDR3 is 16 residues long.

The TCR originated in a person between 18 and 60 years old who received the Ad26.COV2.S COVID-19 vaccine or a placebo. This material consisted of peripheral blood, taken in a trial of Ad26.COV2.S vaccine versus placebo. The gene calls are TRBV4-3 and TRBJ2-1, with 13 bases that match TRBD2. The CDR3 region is CASSQDRLAGGSEQFF. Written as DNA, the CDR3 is TGCGCCAGCAGCCAAGATCGACTAGCGGGAGGATCTGAGCAGTTCTTC.